Below, 23 T cell receptor beta chains from the same sample are listed, as sequenced in a study of Ad26.COV2.S vaccination and SARS-CoV-2 variants. Documented treatment: 15 to 20 received Ad26.COV2.S at low or high dose, single or two shots; a few received placebo; per-sample allocation not given. Following the first vaccine or placebo injection, samples were taken on day 63. Produced via immunoSEQ multiplex PCR; TCRdb's table is partial and in-frame only. The sample holds roughly 400,000 clones; around 91% are singletons and the top ten take about 2%. The material sequenced was peripheral blood, taken in a trial of Ad26.COV2.S vaccine versus placebo. The receptors shown here come from a person between 18 and 65 years old who received the Ad26.COV2.S COVID-19 vaccine or a placebo.

This clone was seen more than once but under ten times. The rearrangement joins TRBV9 to TRBJ2-1; D not resolved. Trimming left V 4 bases short and J 4 bases short, with 9 bases between. Germline V gene sequence: CDR1 SGDLS, CDR2 YYNGEE. The CDR3 sequence is 13 residues long. CDR3 nucleotides: TGTGCCAGCAGCCCCACCGATTACAATGAGCAGTTCTTC. Protein: CASSPTDYNEQFF.

The V and J genes are TRBV30 and TRBJ2-1; D gene uncertain. Germline values: CDR1 GTSNPN, CDR2 SVGIG (reference sequence). Trimming shortened V by 5 bases and J by 1 base, and 9 bases separated the two germline ends. CDR3 length: 13 residues. CDR3 sequence (DNA): TGTGCCTGGGCCGCCGTATCCTACAATGAGCAGTTCTTC. This codes for CAWAAVSYNEQFF. Full variable domain (missing parts from reference TRBV30 and TRBJ2-1): SQTIHQWPATLVQPVGSPLSLECTVEGTSNPNLYWYRQAAGRGLQLLFYSVGIGQISSEVPQNLSASRPQDRQFILSSKKLLLSDSGFYLCAWAAVSYNEQFFGPGTRLTVL.

The CDR3 nucleotides are TGTGCCAGCAGTACACGACAGCCTGAAGCTTTCTTT. Translated, it gives CASSTRQPEAFF. The chain recombines TRBV12-3 or TRBV12-4 with TRBJ1-1; D perhaps matches TRBD1 (5 bases). The CDR3 length is 12 residues. Trimming left V 5 bases short and J 6 bases short, with 10 bases between.

This clone appeared once. V usage is TRBV25-1 and J usage is TRBJ2-2; D is unclear. Deletions cut 1 base from V and 4 bases from J, with 7 bases between. There are 14 residues in the CDR3. Germline CDR1 and CDR2: MGHDK and SYGVNS. CDR3 sequence reads: CASSESIRTGELFF. The CDR3 DNA sequence: TGTGCCAGCAGTGAATCAATCCGCACCGGGGAGCTGTTTTTT.

This clone has only one observation. The rearrangement joins TRBV28 to TRBJ1-5; 7 nucleotides line up with TRBD1. Germline-derived CDR1 and CDR2 are MDHEN and SYDVKM. CDR3 length: 15 amino acids. The J segment lost 3 bases and the V segment lost 2 bases, leaving 4 bases of the junction unmatched. The CDR3 region is CASSLVGTVNQPQHF. CDR3 DNA sequence: TGTGCCAGCAGTTTAGTGGGGACAGTCAATCAGCCCCAGCATTTT.

This rearrangement joins TRBV6-4 to TRBJ2-1; TRBD2 matches at 8 bases. Germline V gene data show CDR1 as MRHNA and CDR2 as SNTAGT. This CDR3 comprises 15 residues. Germline trimming cut 2 bases from V and 0 bases from J; bases unmatched to any gene: 0. This chain's CDR3 is CASSDLAGSYNEQFF. The CDR3 nucleotides read TGTGCCAGCAGTGACCTAGCGGGCTCCTACAATGAGCAGTTCTTC.

V is TRBV30 and J is TRBJ2-3; TRBD2 is a possible D gene (6 bases). V dropped 2 bases and J dropped 5 bases, with 14 bases sitting between them. CDR3 size: 14 residues. The V gene's germline CDR1 is GTSNPN and CDR2 SVGIG (reference sequence). This CDR3 is CAWSSGGIGDTQYF. In DNA form, the CDR3 reads TGTGCCTGGAGTAGTGGCGGGATCGGAGATACGCAGTATTTT.

In its sample, this clone was seen a few times. The V call is TRBV7-2, the J call TRBJ1-3, with D perhaps matching TRBD1 (6 bases). The V end lost 5 bases, the J end lost 6 bases, and 14 bases lay between the germline ends. The CDR3 length is 14 residues. Germline CDR1 reads SGHTA; CDR2 reads FQGNSA. CDR3 in DNA: TGTGCCAGCAGCGCACAATGGGGGGCAAACACCATATATTTT. It yields the protein CASSAQWGANTIYF.

This clone was recorded a few times. V and J are TRBV6-4 and TRBJ1-1; D is uncertain. CDR1 and CDR2 from the germline V gene are MRHNA and SNTAGT. Trimming took off 5 bases at V and 3 bases at J, with 13 bases between the two ends. The CDR3 has 14 amino acids. CDR3 region: CASSPSRRDTEAFF. In DNA, the CDR3 is TGTGCCAGCAGTCCTAGCCGGAGGGACACTGAAGCTTTCTTT.

The V call is TRBV6-6, the J call TRBJ1-5; the D gene is possibly TRBD1 (5 bases). Germline V CDR1 and CDR2: MNHNY, SVGAGI (reference sequence). CDR3 length: 13 residues. V dropped 8 bases and J dropped 4 bases, with 12 bases sitting between them. The CDR3 here is CASAPGHNQPQHF. The CDR3 DNA reads as TGTGCCAGCGCGCCGGGGCATAATCAGCCCCAGCATTTT.

This clone appeared a single time. This CDR3 is CASSTWDRAQREFASEQYF. CDR3 DNA: TGCGCCAGCAGCACCTGGGACAGGGCCCAGCGGGAGTTTGCGAGTGAGCAGTACTTC. The chain carries TRBV5-1 and TRBJ2-7; TRBD1 is a possible D gene (9 bases). There are 19 residues in the CDR3. V lost 4 bases and J lost 7, with 33 bases in between. In germline, CDR1 is SGHRS, CDR2 YFSETQ.

This clone was recorded only once. The rearrangement joins TRBV20-1 to TRBJ2-7, with 11 positions matching TRBD2. The J segment lost 1 base and the V segment lost 3 bases, leaving 8 bases of the junction unmatched. Looked up from germline, CDR1 is DFQATT and CDR2 is SNEGSKA (reference sequence). This CDR3 region has 16 residues. The CDR3: CSASLIAGGWSYEQYF. CDR3 DNA sequence: TGCAGTGCTAGTCTCATAGCGGGAGGGTGGTCCTACGAGCAGTACTTC.

This rearrangement joins TRBV19 to TRBJ2-1; 7 bases agree with TRBD2. In germline, CDR1 is LNHDA, CDR2 SQIVND (reference sequence). With V trimmed by 3 bases and J by 8 bases, 4 bases remained unmatched. The CDR3 runs to 13 residues. The CDR3 DNA sequence: TGTGCCAGTAGTATGTCTAGCGGCGATGAGCAGTTCTTC. Protein product: CASSMSSGDEQFF. Combining the CDR3 with reference TRBV19 and TRBJ2-1 gives the whole variable domain DGGITQSPKYLFRKEGQNVTLSCEQNLNHDAMYWYRQDPGQGLRLIYYSQIVNDFQKGDIAEGYSVSREKKESFPLTVTSAQKNPTAFYLCASSMSSGDEQFFGPGTRLTVL.

This clone appeared a single time. This rearrangement joins TRBV30 to TRBJ2-7, with unresolved D. The V end lost 6 bases, the J end lost 1 base, and 7 bases lay between the germline ends. Germline V CDR1 and CDR2: GTSNPN, SVGIG (reference sequence). The CDR3 contains 11 residues. The CDR3 is CACSGSYEQYF. DNA for the CDR3: TGTGCCTGCTCTGGGTCCTACGAGCAGTACTTC.

The V and J genes are TRBV5-1 and TRBJ1-1; TRBD1 aligns across 8 bases. Per germline, CDR1 SGHRS and CDR2 YFSETQ. The CDR3 is 14 amino acids. Losses at the gene ends were 1 base for V and 3 bases for J; bases not matched to a gene: 2. CDR3 region: CASSLYRGDTEAFF. CDR3 bases: TGCGCCAGCAGCTTGTACAGGGGGGACACTGAAGCTTTCTTT.

The CDR3 loop reads CASSVRAGTTEAFF. The CDR3 coding sequence is TGTGCCAGCAGCGTTAGGGCAGGGACCACTGAAGCTTTCTTT. The chain is built from TRBV9 and TRBJ1-1; tentative D call: TRBD1 (5 bases). The CDR3 loop spans 14 amino acids. V lost 2 bases and J 4 bases, leaving 12 bases between the germline ends. Germline V gene sequence: CDR1 SGDLS, CDR2 YYNGEE.

The genes are TRBV20-1 and TRBJ2-1; D could derive from TRBD1 or TRBD2 (5 bases each). Germline assignment: CDR1 DFQATT and CDR2 SNEGSKA (reference sequence). The V gene lost 3 bases and the J gene lost 9 bases, with 18 bases spanning the gap. This CDR3 comprises 14 residues. The CDR3 DNA follows: TGCAGTGCTAGTAAAAAAGGGGTTAGCGCTGAGCAGTTCTTC. Translating it yields CSASKKGVSAEQFF.

The chain couples TRBV14 to TRBJ2-7; tentative D call: TRBD2 (5 bases). Germline V CDR1 and CDR2: SGHDN, FVKESK. The CDR3 loop spans 17 amino acids. Trimming pared 4 bases from V and 0 bases from J, leaving 19 bases between. The CDR3 here is CASSPSWGAAGSYEQYF. CDR3 DNA: TGTGCCAGCAGCCCATCTTGGGGAGCGGCCGGCTCCTACGAGCAGTACTTC.

This chain connects TRBV15 to TRBJ2-1, with 12 positions matching TRBD2. Germline CDR1 is LNHNV and CDR2 is YYDKDF (reference sequence). V lost 5 bases to trimming and J lost 5 bases; unmatched junction nucleotides: 7. The CDR3 covers 16 residues. CDR3 in amino acids: CATSRMGLAGDNEQFF. The CDR3 DNA sequence: TGTGCCACCAGCCGGATGGGACTAGCGGGCGACAATGAGCAGTTCTTC. Together with reference TRBV15 and TRBJ2-1, the CDR3 gives the full variable domain: DAMVIQNPRYQVTQFGKPVTLSCSQTLNHNVMYWYQQKSSQAPKLLFHYYDKDFNNEADTPDNFQSRRPNTSFCFLDIRSPGLGDTAMYLCATSRMGLAGDNEQFFGPGTRLTVL.

This chain joins TRBV5-1 and TRBJ2-7; perhaps TRBD2 as D (6 bases). The germline V gene has CDR1 SGHRS and CDR2 YFSETQ. This CDR3 region has 15 residues. V was trimmed by 0 bases and J by 6 bases, leaving 16 bases between them. The CDR3 sequence is CASSLDGDSLREQYF. The CDR3 DNA sequence: TGCGCCAGCAGCTTGGACGGGGACTCCCTACGCGAGCAGTACTTC.

V usage is TRBV28 and J usage is TRBJ2-1; perhaps TRBD1 as D (6 bases). Germline loops: CDR1 MDHEN, CDR2 SYDVKM. With 6 bases removed from V and 9 bases from J, the gap between germline ends came to 15 bases. The length of the CDR3 is 13 residues. CDR3 sequence: CASSPNRVGEQFF. In DNA form, the CDR3 reads TGTGCCAGCAGCCCGAACAGGGTCGGTGAGCAGTTCTTC. Filled out from reference TRBV28 and TRBJ2-1, the complete variable domain reads DVKVTQSSRYLVKRTGEKVFLECVQDMDHENMFWYRQDPGLGLRLIYFSYDVKMKEKGDIPEGYSVSREKKERFSLILESASTNQTSMYLCASSPNRVGEQFFGPGTRLTVL.

DNA for the CDR3: TGTGCCAGCAGCTGGGGACTAGAGTATTACAATGAGCAGTTCTTC. Encoded protein: CASSWGLEYYNEQFF. This chain connects TRBV11-2 to TRBJ2-1; 8 bases line up with TRBD2. Per germline, CDR1 SGHAT and CDR2 FQNNGV. The CDR3 is made up of 15 amino acids. The junction had 6 bases not matched to a gene; V was cut back by 4 bases and J by 4 bases. Variable domain in full (rest from reference TRBV11-2 and TRBJ2-1): EAGVAQSPRYKIIEKRQSVAFWCNPISGHATLYWYQQILGQGPKLLIQFQNNGVVDDSQLPKDRFSAERLKGVDSTLKIQPAKLEDSAVYLCASSWGLEYYNEQFFGPGTRLTVL.

V is TRBV19 and J is TRBJ1-5, with 8 bases that match TRBD1. Germline CDR1 is LNHDA and CDR2 is SQIVND (reference sequence). CDR3 length: 15 amino acids. V shed 5 bases, J shed 3 bases, and the junction held 6 bases outside the gene matches. The CDR3 bases are TGTGCCAGTAGTCGTACAGGGGGTCCCAATCAGCCCCAGCATTTT. Amino acid sequence: CASSRTGGPNQPQHF.